The 17 T cell receptor beta chains given below trace back to one sample, sequenced in a study of glioma-infiltrating T cells after dendritic cell vaccination. TCRdb keeps only in-frame clones here, not all; method: immunoSEQ multiplex PCR. The sample lists 90,000 to 140,000 clones, nearly 90% occurring once. Sample time point: after dendritic cell vaccination, including at tumor progression/relapse. This material consisted of blood, taken after dendritic cell vaccination. These receptors were collected from a human donor with glioblastoma.

J is TRBJ2-1 and V is TRBV2, with 8 nucleotides matching TRBD1. This CDR3 region has 13 residues. Germline CDR1 reads SNHLY; CDR2 reads FYNNEI. V trimming: 4 bases; J trimming: 8 bases; junction bases outside the gene matches: 4. Here the CDR3 reads CASSVDRDDEQFF. Written as DNA, the CDR3 is TGTGCCAGCAGTGTGGACAGGGACGATGAGCAGTTCTTC.

This sequence joins TRBV6-1 and TRBJ1-5, with unresolved D. This CDR3 region has 13 residues. Germline V gene lookup returns CDR1 MNHNS and CDR2 SASEGT. V was pared by 5 bases and J by 3 bases, with 8 bases between. Here the CDR3 DNA reads TGTGCCAGCAGTCCCGGGTACAATCAGCCCCAGCATTTT. This codes for CASSPGYNQPQHF.

V is TRBV5-1 and J is TRBJ1-5; D remains unclear. The CDR3 has 13 amino acids. V was pared by 3 bases and J by 5 bases, with 9 bases between. Germline CDR1 reads SGHRS; CDR2 reads YFSETQ. The CDR3 reads CASSWEGDQPQHF. For the CDR3, the DNA is TGCGCCAGCAGCTGGGAGGGAGATCAGCCCCAGCATTTT.

This chain connects TRBV30 to TRBJ2-2; 8 bases fit TRBD2. This CDR3 comprises 16 residues. In germline, CDR1 is GTSNPN, CDR2 SVGIG (reference sequence). V shed 1 base and J 6 bases; nucleotides not matched to a gene: 10. The CDR3: CAWSEYSGSFAGELFF. In DNA, the CDR3 is TGTGCCTGGAGTGAGTACAGCGGGAGTTTCGCCGGGGAGCTGTTTTTT. Using reference TRBV30 and TRBJ2-2 for the parts outside the CDR3, the full variable domain is SQTIHQWPATLVQPVGSPLSLECTVEGTSNPNLYWYRQAAGRGLQLLFYSVGIGQISSEVPQNLSASRPQDRQFILSSKKLLLSDSGFYLCAWSEYSGSFAGELFFGEGSRLTVL.

The chain recombines TRBV5-1 with TRBJ1-2, with 8 bases matching TRBD1. J gave up 5 bases and V 4 bases, and 10 bases lay outside the gene matches. The CDR3 has 15 amino acids. CDR1 and CDR2 from the germline V gene are SGHRS and YFSETQ. CDR3 protein: CASSLGQGNVYGYTF. In DNA, the CDR3 is TGCGCCAGCAGCCTCGGACAGGGAAATGTTTATGGCTACACCTTC.

The rearrangement uses TRBV6-5 and TRBJ1-2; 9 nucleotides match TRBD1. This CDR3 comprises 15 residues. Germline V lookup: CDR1 MNHEY, CDR2 SVGAGI. V shed 6 bases and J 5 bases; nucleotides not matched to a gene: 10. This CDR3 is CASRASDRGVYGYTF. The CDR3 region has the DNA TGTGCCAGCAGAGCTTCGGACAGGGGTGTATATGGCTACACCTTC.

This clone showed up just a few times. The chain combines TRBV9 with TRBJ1-2; D unclear. The CDR3 has 16 residues. The V end lost 2 bases, the J end lost 6 bases, and 20 bases lay between the germline ends. Germline CDR1 and CDR2: SGDLS and YYNGEE. The CDR3 DNA sequence: TGTGCCAGCAGCGTCGTTCGAGATAGGGAGGGCCATGGCTACACCTTC. It is translated as CASSVVRDREGHGYTF.

The CDR3 protein is CAWSVWGHEQYF. CDR3 bases: TGTGCCTGGAGTGTATGGGGCCACGAGCAGTACTTC. The chain employs TRBV30 and TRBJ2-7; TRBD1 might be the D (5 bases). Germline V gives CDR1 GTSNPN, CDR2 SVGIG (reference sequence). This CDR3 is built from 12 residues. The germline V and J ends were trimmed by 0 bases and 5 bases, with 8 bases remaining between them.

This chain uses TRBV11-3 with TRBJ2-7, with a weak D call TRBD2 (5 bases). This CDR3 is 14 amino acids long. The ends were cut back, 1 base at V and 6 bases at J, with 13 bases in the middle. CDR1 SGHNT and CDR2 YENEEA come from the germline V gene. Here the CDR3 reads CASSLAPEGSEQYF. CDR3 in DNA: TGTGCCAGCAGCTTAGCCCCAGAGGGAAGCGAGCAGTACTTC. The variable domain in full, with the rest retrieved from reference TRBV11-3 and TRBJ2-7, is EAGVVQSPRYKIIEKKQPVAFWCNPISGHNTLYWYLQNLGQGPELLIRYENEEAVDDSQLPKDRFSAERLKGVDSTLKIQPAELGDSAVYLCASSLAPEGSEQYFGPGTRLTVT.

The genes are TRBV28 and TRBJ2-3; 11 nucleotides align to TRBD2. This CDR3 comprises 16 residues. CDR1 MDHEN and CDR2 SYDVKM come from the germline V gene. J lost 1 base, V lost 6 bases, and 6 bases had no gene match. This chain's CDR3 is CASRTGTSGRTDTQYF. The CDR3, as DNA: TGTGCCAGCAGGACCGGGACTAGCGGACGCACAGATACGCAGTATTTT.

The gene calls are TRBV6-5 and TRBJ2-5; 7 bases fit TRBD1. The J call may be incorrect, as the DNA end agrees better with TRBJ2-7. The CDR3 consists of 14 residues. Germline CDR1 is MNHEY and CDR2 is SVGAGI. The CDR3 spells CASNPGQLSYEQYF. The CDR3 bases are TGTGCCAGCAACCCGGGACAGCTCAGCTACGAGCAGTACTTC.

This rearrangement joins TRBV7-9 to TRBJ1-2, with TRBD1 as a possible D gene (5 bases). CDR3 length: 13 residues. Germline lookup yields CDR1 SEHNR and CDR2 FQNEAQ (reference sequence). Trimming removed 1 base from V and 5 bases from J, with 8 bases in between. CDR3 nucleotides: TGTGCCAGCAGCTTAGGACAGCAATATGGCTACACCTTC. It is translated as CASSLGQQYGYTF.

This rearrangement joins TRBV18 to TRBJ1-1; 9 bases match TRBD1. Germline lookup yields CDR1 KGHSH and CDR2 LQKENI. This CDR3 has 14 amino acids. Trimming took 3 bases from V and 5 from J; bases not matched to a gene: 4. Here the CDR3 reads CASSPETGGTEAFF. The CDR3 DNA follows: TGTGCCAGCTCACCTGAGACAGGGGGAACTGAAGCTTTCTTT.

This clone was seen only once. This chain joins TRBV15 and TRBJ2-7; possibly TRBD1 for D (5 bases). The V gene lost 3 bases and the J gene lost 2 bases, with 11 bases spanning the gap. Germline V gene lookup returns CDR1 LNHNV and CDR2 YYDKDF (reference sequence). The length of the CDR3 is 14 residues. The CDR3 reads CATSRGDSAYEQYF. In nucleotides, the CDR3 is TGTGCCACCAGCAGGGGTGACAGTGCCTACGAGCAGTACTTC.

The chain is built from TRBV5-1 and TRBJ1-1, with TRBD1 matching 8 bases. Looked up from germline, CDR1 is SGHRS and CDR2 is YFSETQ. This CDR3 has 16 amino acids. V lost 4 bases, J lost 4 bases, and 12 bases stayed unmatched. The CDR3 DNA sequence: TGCGCCAGCAGCCCGACCCAGGGGGCTTACGGCACTGAAGCTTTCTTT. It translates to CASSPTQGAYGTEAFF.

This sequence joins TRBV11-3 and TRBJ2-4; 7 bases line up with TRBD1. This CDR3 comprises 15 residues. Germline CDR1 is SGHNT and CDR2 is YENEEA. Trimming took 0 bases from V and 8 from J; bases not matched to a gene: 7. The DNA for the CDR3 is TGTGCCAGCAGCTTAGACCAGACAGGGCGGGACATTCAGTACTTC. Translation gives CASSLDQTGRDIQYF.

This clone was found once. V is TRBV27 and J is TRBJ2-1, with 16 bases lining up with TRBD2. V was clipped by 4 bases and J by 7 bases; unmatched bases: 4. This CDR3 region has 16 residues. CDR1 and CDR2 (germline): MNHEY, SMNVEV (reference sequence). CDR3 amino acids: CASSSKGLAGGNEQFF. The DNA for the CDR3 is TGTGCCAGCAGTTCGAAGGGACTAGCGGGGGGGAATGAGCAGTTCTTC.